This T cell receptor beta chain comes out of a study of T cells after yellow fever vaccination. Study results and caveats: FACS-sorted repertoires could contain abundant clonotypes contaminating from the bulk population. Only a small proportion of the clonotypes turned up in both the CD4 and the CD8 compartments, likely arising from convergent recombination. A faster peak, day 5 versus 15, was reached by the weaker secondary response.

A 5'RACE template-switching step, the method used to make TCR cDNA, added a universal primer site and UMIs. TCRdb recomputed calls from the 5' RACE reads with MiXCR, one row per CDR3 protein. Here the sample spans approximately 300,000 distinct CDR3 sequences, approximately 12% being singletons. In germline, CDR1 is SGHVS, CDR2 FQNEAQ. V gave up 5 bases and J gave up 0 bases; unmatched junction bases: 7. The CDR3 sequence is 16 residues long. This clonotype was counted ten times or more. No antigen is known for it. The TCR was taken from a man between 18 and 35 years old who received the YFV17D yellow fever vaccine. Material: CD4+ T cells sorted from PBMCs, obtained 45 days after the yellow fever booster vaccination. The V gene is TRBV7-8, the J gene TRBJ2-3, with 8 bases fitting TRBD1. DNA for the CDR3: TGTGCCAGCAGCAAGCGGACAGGGACTAGCACAGATACGCAGTATTTT. It translates to CASSKRTGTSTDTQYF. Combining the CDR3 with reference TRBV7-8 and TRBJ2-3 gives the whole variable domain GAGVSQSPRYKVAKRGQDVALRCDPISGHVSLFWYQQALGQGPEFLTYFQNEAQLDKSGLPSDRFFAERPEGSVSTLKIQRTQQEDSAVYLCASSKRTGTSTDTQYFGPGTRLTVL.